This T cell receptor (beta chain) is from a study of cytomegalovirus exposure and HLA in healthy donors (dated by TCRdb to 2017 to 2019). Regarding the research as a whole: An earlier analysis of approximately 600 of the donors reported approximately 300 Gb of sequence data and 100 million to 140 million unique TCR beta sequences from 190 million or so T cells. Among the 398 genotyped donors, under 90% belonged to the genetic ancestry cluster associated with self-reported Caucasian donors. An early release that covered some 640 HLA-typed donors contained approximately 300 gigabases of sequencing data and some 87 million unique TCR sequences. Donor age, sex, ethnicity and CMV serostatus were compiled alongside the repertoire data. Every discovery cohort repertoire had been produced on one sequencing platform. The number of typed donors differed by locus: about 620-630 for A, B, C, DRB1 and DQB1; approximately 540 for DQA1; approximately 610 for DPA1; and 400 to 480 for DPB1. Using immunosequencing, the study profiled T cell repertoires from some 670 subjects and related those repertoires to cytomegalovirus serostatus. Rather than using new phenotypic data, the later analysis identified candidate immune exposures from TCR beta sequences and from how often those sequences occurred across donors. To decide whether each TCR beta V gene segment behaved as functional or pseudogenic, an earlier analysis of 587 of the donors relied on high-throughput TCR beta sequencing. Both class I and class II loci were covered by HLA typing, at four-digit resolution. Because of strong linkage in the cohort, roughly five DR-DQ haplotypes were treated as single units for association and clustering. A later genetic analysis took genome-wide SNP genotypes for about three fifths of the 666 donors and used that subset as a discovery cohort. A separate validation cohort of roughly 130 different subjects was used in addition to the roughly 640-subject first cohort. To predict cytomegalovirus infection status, the study combined high-throughput TCR immunosequencing, statistical association of individual TCRs with disease status, and machine learning. On average, roughly 250,000 unique TCR beta nucleotide sequences were sequenced per donor among some 430 genotyped donors of the cohort, with roughly a sixth of those sequences being non-productive. The study was designed to test whether signatures of past pathogen exposure could be identified by cataloging public T cell receptors. A later analysis re-examined previously published TCR beta repertoires from roughly 720 donors and added high-resolution HLA genotyping to investigate patterns of TCR occurrence.

The cohort comprised around 690 healthy bone marrow donors. Cohort members were all nominally healthy when sampled, although unrecorded immune exposures were likely present. The donor was CMV seropositive and was included in the group of 300 or so seropositive cohort members. Each donor provided a peripheral blood sample, and peripheral blood mononuclear cells were used for TCR beta sequencing. The Qiagen DNeasy Blood Extraction Kit was used to extract genomic DNA from the blood cell samples. Here is what the overall study found, with its caveats: Linkage disequilibrium might explain the correlated functional status among segregating V segments, but an unknown experimental factor could not be excluded. Several of the top co-occurrence clusters appeared to be linked to parvovirus B19, influenza, CMV and Epstein-Barr virus, according to a later analysis. When HLA alleles, especially DR and DQ, strongly co-occurred, TCR associations were difficult to assign to individual alleles. Because counts were too low, about 18 rarely observed V segments, including chromosome 9 orphons, were excluded from the earlier analysis of some 540 of the donors. The study gave a list of under 200 TCR beta chains associated with cytomegalovirus. In an earlier analysis of some 500 of the donors, most TCR beta V segments were observed in productive rearrangements about 90% or about 30% of the time, broadly matching IMGT annotations. A further reported finding was that TCR beta sequences accurately predicted the HLA-A and HLA-B alleles for most subjects in the first cohort. In vitro tests confirmed that a few of the cytomegalovirus-associated TCR beta chains recognize cytomegalovirus antigens. In a later genetic analysis, fewer N-insertions in productive TCRs were reported among donors in an Asian-associated ancestry cluster than the approximately 710-donor mean. In a later analysis, HLA-associated TCR beta chains were found to be more clonally expanded and to have lower generation probabilities than equally common non-associated chains. This cohort had only TCR beta chains sequenced, and the lack of alpha or paired-chain data limited which features could be detected. While some public TCRs were present in many individuals, most TCR sequences turned up only very rarely across donors. According to a later analysis, most CMV-associated TCR beta chains appeared to be HLA-restricted, and the HLA associations seemed to be driven largely by CMV exposure. The classifier was reported to diagnose cytomegalovirus status with high specificity and sensitivity in both the original and validation cohorts. Roughly uniform sequencing depth across donors was assumed in presence/absence analyses, although this assumption may not hold. V-gene and J-gene trimming of TCR beta chains was associated with a missense DCLRE1C variant in a later genetic analysis, and the association was replicated in an independent cohort. Because the 87-base-pair reads could not distinguish some IMGT-functional V segments, including TRBV6-2 and TRBV6-3, those segments were excluded. For the cohort, immune exposure information was limited to CMV serostatus. Specific HLA alleles were associated with 15,000 to 20,000 TCR beta sequences at a false discovery rate of 0.05 in a later analysis. The authors suggested that the approach could potentially be extended to other disease states and immunological phenotypes. A later analysis found that TCR association rates varied across HLA loci, with DRB1 alleles showing the most associated TCRs and HLA-C alleles the fewest. Because HLA typing was unavailable for some donors at each locus, only the typed subset was used in association tests. A group of highly shared sequence variants was considered likely to be a technical artifact of the sequencing pipeline.

Library preparation used the immunoSEQ multiplex PCR assay. For the multiplex PCR, a mixture combining 60 forward primers for TCR Vbeta segments and 13 reverse primers for TCR Jbeta segments was used. The CDR3 region of rearranged TCR beta genes was amplified from genomic DNA by a multiplex PCR assay. Amplified TCR beta libraries were sequenced as 87-base-pair reads on the Illumina HiSeq System. Turning to the authors' computational methods: A later analysis counted about 80 million unique TCR beta chains across the 670 or so repertoires, and 9 million to 14 million of these chains were shared by at least two donors. A nearest-neighbor algorithm error-corrected the raw reads and collapsed the reads into unique sequences, merging closely related sequences to remove PCR and sequencing errors. CDR3 sequences were aligned to IMGT reference sequences to assign V, D and J gene segments. Each retained sequence needed at least a six-nucleotide match to both a V gene segment and a J gene segment. Rearrangements were called productive when the CDR3 lacked stop codons and stayed in frame with V and J; all others were non-productive. CDR3 was defined according to IMGT convention as the region running from the second conserved V-encoded cysteine to the conserved J-encoded phenylalanine. The earlier analysis of fewer than 700 of the donors excluded sequences that lacked an unambiguous match to a single V gene segment. An earlier analysis of 587 of the donors called V segments functional above 56.7% productive rearrangements and segregating when the between-donor standard deviation exceeded 5%. To diagnose cytomegalovirus status from the catalog of TCR beta chain sequences, a statistical classification framework was built. In a later analysis, TCR nucleotide sequences were compared against IMGT/GENE-DB human TR gene sequences so that V and J genes could be assigned. A later analysis assigned CDR3 sequences and most-parsimonious VDJ recombination scenarios with the TCRdist pipeline. In a later analysis, each TCR beta chain was defined by its CDR3 amino acid sequence together with its V-gene family, and reads without a unique V-gene family were excluded. A later analysis removed 450 to 600 highly shared, low-generation-probability nucleotide sequences to deal with suspected cross-contamination and a sequencing artifact. For each public chain, a later analysis derived a clonal expansion index from normalized ranks of inferred template counts within each repertoire. In a later analysis, generation probabilities were computed with a VDJ recombination model fitted to out-of-frame rearrangements, and the resulting probabilities were checked against IGoR. A later analysis scored TCR-TCR, TCR-HLA and TCR-CMV co-occurrence with hypergeometric tests, applying a repertoire-size bias correction to TCR pairs. False discovery rates were estimated in a later analysis by permuting HLA or CMV assignments 20 times. In a later analysis, co-occurring TCRs were grouped using DBSCAN, and TCRdist sequence similarity was added for clustering within HLA-allele-positive subsets. Repertoires with fewer than 30,000 or more than 120,000 public chains, plus five repertoires with anomalous nucleotide sharing, were excluded from co-occurrence clustering. TCRdb took this table from immuneACCESS and kept in-frame rearrangements with V and J called. Such tables lack part of the clones; where checked against another copy, unresolved V genes explain under half of the gap, and the rest is unexplained. V, J and clone size are taken as reported in that table, and D and trimming were inferred from the DNA itself. In this sample the table shows over 150,000 clones, 84% of which occur a single time. The ten biggest clones cover 4.5% to 5.5% of the sample.

Worth noting for this clone: What antigen it recognizes has not been identified. The input lacks base qualities; no much larger clone sits a single base away.

From the cysteine up to the phenylalanine, the CDR3 has a length of 15 residues. Solely the CDR3 DNA is kept, with 45 bases framed from the first base. Germline trimming: 6 bases from V, 8 bases from J; junction bases outside gene matches: 9. In the germline V gene, CDR1 corresponds to ENHRY and CDR2 to SYGVKD. The receptor's source is a girl between 10 and 17 years old in good health and CMV-seropositive. The chain is made from TRBV10-3 and TRBJ2-1; 11 central bases correspond to TRBD1. Sequenced input: PBMCs. The encoded CDR3 is CAISDPGTGGYEQFF. The bases read TGTGCCATCAGCGACCCGGGGACAGGGGGGTATGAGCAGTTCTTC.